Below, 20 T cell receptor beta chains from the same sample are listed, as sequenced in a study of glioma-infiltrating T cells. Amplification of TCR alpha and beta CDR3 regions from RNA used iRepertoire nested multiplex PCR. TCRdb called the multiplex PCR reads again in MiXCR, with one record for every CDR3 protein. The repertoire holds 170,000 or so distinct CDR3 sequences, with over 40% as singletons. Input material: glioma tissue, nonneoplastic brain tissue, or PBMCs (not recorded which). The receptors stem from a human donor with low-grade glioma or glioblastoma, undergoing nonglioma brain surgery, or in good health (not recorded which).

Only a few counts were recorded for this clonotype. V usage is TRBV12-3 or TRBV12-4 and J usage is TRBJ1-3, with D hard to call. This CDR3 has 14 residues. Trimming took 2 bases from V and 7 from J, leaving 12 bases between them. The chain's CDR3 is CASSLIRAVNTIYF. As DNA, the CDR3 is TGTGCCAGCAGTTTAATAAGGGCGGTTAACACCATATATTTT.

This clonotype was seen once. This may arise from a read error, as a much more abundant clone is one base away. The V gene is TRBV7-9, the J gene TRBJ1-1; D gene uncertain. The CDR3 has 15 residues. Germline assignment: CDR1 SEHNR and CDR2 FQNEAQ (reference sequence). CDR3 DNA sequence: TGTGCCAGCAGCTTAGATCGGTCGGGGAACGCTGAAGCTTTCTTT. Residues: CASSLDRSGNAEAFF. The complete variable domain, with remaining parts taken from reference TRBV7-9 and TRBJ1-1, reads DTGVSQNPRHKITKRGQNVTFRCDPISEHNRLYWYRQTLGQGPEFLTYFQNEAQLEKSRLLSDRFSAERPKGSFSTLEIQRTEQGDSAMYLCASSLDRSGNAEAFFGQGTRLTVV.

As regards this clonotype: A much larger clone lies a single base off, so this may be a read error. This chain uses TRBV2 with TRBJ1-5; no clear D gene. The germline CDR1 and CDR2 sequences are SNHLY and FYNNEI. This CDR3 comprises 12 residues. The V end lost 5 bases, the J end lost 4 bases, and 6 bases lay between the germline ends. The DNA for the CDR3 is TGTGCCAGCAGTAGGGAAAATCAGCCCCAGCATTTT. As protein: CASSRENQPQHF.

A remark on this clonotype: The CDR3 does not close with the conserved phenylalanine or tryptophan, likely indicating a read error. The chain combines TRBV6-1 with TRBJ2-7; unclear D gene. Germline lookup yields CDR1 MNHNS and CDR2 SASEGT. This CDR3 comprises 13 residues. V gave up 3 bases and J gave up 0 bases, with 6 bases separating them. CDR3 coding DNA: TGTGCCAGCAGTGACTTGGACTCCTACGAGCAGTACTCC. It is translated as CASSDLDSYEQYS.

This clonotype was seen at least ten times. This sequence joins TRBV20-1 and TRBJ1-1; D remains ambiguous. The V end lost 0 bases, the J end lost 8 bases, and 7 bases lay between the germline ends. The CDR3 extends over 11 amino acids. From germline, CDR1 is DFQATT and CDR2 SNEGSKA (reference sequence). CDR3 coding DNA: TGCAGTGCTAGAGATGACAACGAAGCTTTCTTT. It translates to CSARDDNEAFF.

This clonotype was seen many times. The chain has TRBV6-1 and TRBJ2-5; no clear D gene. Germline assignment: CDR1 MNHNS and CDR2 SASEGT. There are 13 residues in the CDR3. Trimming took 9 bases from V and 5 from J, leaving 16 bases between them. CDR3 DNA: TGTGCCAGTAGTCTTCACTTTCAGGAGACCCAGTACTTC. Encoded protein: CASSLHFQETQYF.

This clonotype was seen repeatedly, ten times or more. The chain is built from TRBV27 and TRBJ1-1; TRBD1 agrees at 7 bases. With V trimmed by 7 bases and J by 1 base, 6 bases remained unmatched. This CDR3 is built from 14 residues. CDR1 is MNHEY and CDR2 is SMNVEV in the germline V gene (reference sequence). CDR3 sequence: CASKRGQRNTEAFF. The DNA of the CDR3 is TGTGCCAGCAAAAGGGGGCAAAGGAACACTGAAGCTTTCTTT.

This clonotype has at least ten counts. The DNA of the CDR3 is TGTGCCAGCAGTCCCCTAGGGACAGACAATGGCTACACCTTC. Protein sequence: CASSPLGTDNGYTF. This chain links TRBV2 with TRBJ1-2; 7 bases line up with TRBD1. V lost 5 bases, J lost 6 bases, and 9 bases stayed unmatched. Germline CDR1 reads SNHLY; CDR2 reads FYNNEI. The CDR3 covers 14 residues.

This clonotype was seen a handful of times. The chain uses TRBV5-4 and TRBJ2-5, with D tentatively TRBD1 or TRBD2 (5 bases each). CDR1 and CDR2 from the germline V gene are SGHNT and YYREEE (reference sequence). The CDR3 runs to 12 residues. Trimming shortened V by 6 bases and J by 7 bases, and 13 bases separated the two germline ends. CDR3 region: CASNWEQGTQYF. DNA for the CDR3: TGTGCCAGCAACTGGGAGCAGGGGACCCAGTACTTC.

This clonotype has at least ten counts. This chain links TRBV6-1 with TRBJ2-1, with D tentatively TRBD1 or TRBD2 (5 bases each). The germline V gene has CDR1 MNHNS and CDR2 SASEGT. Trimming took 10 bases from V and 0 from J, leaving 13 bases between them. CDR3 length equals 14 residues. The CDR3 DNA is TGTGCCACCGGGACCCAATACTCCTACAATGAGCAGTTCTTC. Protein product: CATGTQYSYNEQFF.

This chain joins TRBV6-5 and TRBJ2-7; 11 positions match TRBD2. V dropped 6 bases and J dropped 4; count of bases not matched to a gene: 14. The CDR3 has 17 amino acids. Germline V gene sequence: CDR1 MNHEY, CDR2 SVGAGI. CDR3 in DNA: TGTGCCAGCAGAGGAAAGGCAACCGGGACTAGCGGATACGAGCAGTACTTC. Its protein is CASRGKATGTSGYEQYF.

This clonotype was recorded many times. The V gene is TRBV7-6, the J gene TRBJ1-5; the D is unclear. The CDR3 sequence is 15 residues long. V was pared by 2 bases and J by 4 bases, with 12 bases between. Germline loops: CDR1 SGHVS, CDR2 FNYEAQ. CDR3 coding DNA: TGTGCCAGCAGCTTATACTCCGGTCGAAATCAGCCCCAGCATTTT. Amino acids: CASSLYSGRNQPQHF.

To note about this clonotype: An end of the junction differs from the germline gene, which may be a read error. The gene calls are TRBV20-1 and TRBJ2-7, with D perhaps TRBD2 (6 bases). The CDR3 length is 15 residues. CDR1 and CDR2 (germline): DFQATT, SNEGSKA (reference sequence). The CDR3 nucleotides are TGCAGTGCCGGAAAAAAGGGACTCCGACCAGACGAGCGGTACTTC. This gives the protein CSAGKKGLRPDERYF.

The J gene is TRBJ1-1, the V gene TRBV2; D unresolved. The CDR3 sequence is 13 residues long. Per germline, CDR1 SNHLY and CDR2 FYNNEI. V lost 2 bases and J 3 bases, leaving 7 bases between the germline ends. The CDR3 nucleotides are TGTGCCAGCAGTGAATACGGCCACACTGAAGCTTTCTTT. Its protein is CASSEYGHTEAFF.

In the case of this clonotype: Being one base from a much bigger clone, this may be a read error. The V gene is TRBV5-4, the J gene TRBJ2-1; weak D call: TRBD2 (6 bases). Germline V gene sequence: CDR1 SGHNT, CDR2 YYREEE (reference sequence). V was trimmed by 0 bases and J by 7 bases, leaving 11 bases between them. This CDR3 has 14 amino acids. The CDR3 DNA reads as TGTGCCAGCAGCTTGGCTCTAGCGTATAATGAGCAGTTCTTC. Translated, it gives CASSLALAYNEQFF. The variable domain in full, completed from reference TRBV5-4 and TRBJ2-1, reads ETGVTQSPTHLIKTRGQQVTLRCSSQSGHNTVSWYQQALGQGPQFIFQYYREEENGRGNFPPRFSGLQFPNYSSELNVNALELDDSALYLCASSLALAYNEQFFGPGTRLTVL.

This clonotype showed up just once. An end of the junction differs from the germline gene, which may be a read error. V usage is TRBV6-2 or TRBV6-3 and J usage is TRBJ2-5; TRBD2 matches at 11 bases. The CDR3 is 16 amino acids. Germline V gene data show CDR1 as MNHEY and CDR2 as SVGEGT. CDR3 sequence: CARCPRLAGFEETRYF. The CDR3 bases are TGTGCCAGATGCCCGCGACTAGCGGGATTTGAAGAGACCCGGTACTTC.

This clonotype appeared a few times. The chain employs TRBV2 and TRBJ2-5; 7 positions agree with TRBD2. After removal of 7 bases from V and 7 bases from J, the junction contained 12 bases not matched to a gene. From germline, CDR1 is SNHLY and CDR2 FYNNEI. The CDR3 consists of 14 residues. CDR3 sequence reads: CASTRAGPHGTQYF. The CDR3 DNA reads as TGTGCCAGCACCCGAGCGGGACCCCACGGGACCCAGTACTTC.

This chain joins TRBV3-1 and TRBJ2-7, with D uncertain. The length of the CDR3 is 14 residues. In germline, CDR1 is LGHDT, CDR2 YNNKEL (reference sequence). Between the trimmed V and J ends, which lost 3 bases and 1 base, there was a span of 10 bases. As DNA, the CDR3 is TGTGCCAGCAGCCACTGGGGTATATCCTACGAGCAGTACTTC. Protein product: CASSHWGISYEQYF.

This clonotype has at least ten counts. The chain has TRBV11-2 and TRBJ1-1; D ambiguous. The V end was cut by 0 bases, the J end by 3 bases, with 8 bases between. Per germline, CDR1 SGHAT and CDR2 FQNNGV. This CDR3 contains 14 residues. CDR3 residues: CASSLEGLHTEAFF. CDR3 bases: TGTGCCAGCAGCTTAGAGGGTCTGCACACTGAAGCTTTCTTT. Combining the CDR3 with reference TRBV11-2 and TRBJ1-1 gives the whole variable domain EAGVAQSPRYKIIEKRQSVAFWCNPISGHATLYWYQQILGQGPKLLIQFQNNGVVDDSQLPKDRFSAERLKGVDSTLKIQPAKLEDSAVYLCASSLEGLHTEAFFGQGTRLTVV.

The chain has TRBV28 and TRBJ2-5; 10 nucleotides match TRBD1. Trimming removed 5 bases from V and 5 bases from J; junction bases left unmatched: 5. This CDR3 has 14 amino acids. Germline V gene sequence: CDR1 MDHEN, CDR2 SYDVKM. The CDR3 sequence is CASSGTGDGETQYF. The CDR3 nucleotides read TGTGCCAGCAGTGGGACAGGGGATGGGGAGACCCAGTACTTC.